Presented here are 3 T cell receptor beta chains from one specimen sequenced in a study of OX40 agonist ivuxolimab in advanced cancers. Receptor libraries were prepared by the immunoSEQ multiplex PCR assay. TCRdb retrieved this table from immuneACCESS and kept in-frame rearrangements only. Not all clones are present; in checked studies, unresolved V genes account for under half, and no reason is known for the remainder. The sample table holds tens of thousands of clones, of which approximately 83% were seen once. The ten largest clonotypes hold 0.38% of the sample. Sequencing used CD4+ or CD8+ T cells sorted from blood, obtained in a trial of the OX40 agonist ivuxolimab. Receptors were obtained from an adult with an advanced solid tumor such as melanoma, head and neck, liver or kidney cancer.

This clone occurred a few times. This CDR3 is also generated by other DNA sequences in the sample. This chain links TRBV5-1 with TRBJ2-5, with a possible D match to TRBD1 (6 bases). There are 14 residues in the CDR3. Trimming pared 4 bases from V and 6 bases from J, leaving 16 bases between. The V gene's germline CDR1 is SGHRS and CDR2 YFSETQ. The CDR3 nucleotides are TGCGCCAGCAGCCGAGACAGGCCTCGGCAGACCCAGTACTTC. Its protein is CASSRDRPRQTQYF.

The chain has TRBV27 and TRBJ1-2; 8 bases match TRBD1. The germline gives CDR1 MNHEY, CDR2 SMNVEV (reference sequence). V was clipped by 4 bases and J by 9 bases; unmatched bases: 16. The CDR3 is made up of 16 amino acids. The chain's CDR3 is CASSSAPGQGNIRYTF. CDR3 nucleotide sequence: TGTGCCAGCAGTTCAGCTCCTGGACAGGGCAATATCCGCTACACCTTC.

This rearrangement joins TRBV5-1 to TRBJ2-1; D ambiguous. Trimming cost V 4 bases and J 6 bases, with 11 bases left between them. CDR3 length: 13 residues. Germline CDR1 reads SGHRS; CDR2 reads YFSETQ. CDR3 sequence: CASSTLTTNEQFF. CDR3 DNA: TGCGCCAGCAGCACCCTTACAACCAATGAGCAGTTCTTC. Variable domain in full (rest from reference TRBV5-1 and TRBJ2-1): KAGVTQTPRYLIKTRGQQVTLSCSPISGHRSVSWYQQTPGQGLQFLFEYFSETQRNKGNFPGRFSGRQFSNSRSEMNVSTLELGDSALYLCASSTLTTNEQFFGPGTRLTVL.